These 26 T cell receptor beta chains were sequenced from one sample in a study of blood T cells in healthy people across ages. Primers used in a second PCR of roughly 6 to 11 cycles were a sample-barcoded 5' primer and a J-beta primer mix. Each CDR3 protein is one row after TCRdb ran MiXCR on the 5' RACE reads. The sample has about 1.5 million distinct CDR3 sequences, 42% seen once; the top ten hold roughly 8.2%. Sequenced: blood. All receptors derive from a woman between 18 and 29 years old in good health.

This clonotype was seen just once. This chain links TRBV7-3 with TRBJ2-2, with D perhaps assigned TRBD1 or TRBD2 (5 bases each). The CDR3 sequence is 16 residues long. From germline, CDR1 is SGHTA and CDR2 FQGTGA. Between the trimmed V and J ends, which lost 4 bases and 5 bases, there was a span of 17 bases. CDR3 sequence: CASSSRDPRTTGELFF. The CDR3 coding sequence is TGTGCCAGCAGCTCCCGGGACCCTCGAACTACCGGGGAGCTGTTTTTT.

A note on this clonotype: A much larger clonotype is one base distant, so this may be a read error. V usage is TRBV10-3 and J usage is TRBJ2-7; TRBD2 matches at 14 bases. J lost 7 bases, V lost 5 bases, and 16 bases had no gene match. Germline V gene sequence: CDR1 ENHRY, CDR2 SYGVKD. CDR3 length: 18 residues. CDR3 bases: TGTGCCATCAGTATGACTAGCGGGAGGGGAAGCTCCTACAATGAGCAGTACTTC. Translating it yields CAISMTSGRGSSYNEQYF.

V gene TRBV5-1 combines with J gene TRBJ2-1; D is tentatively TRBD1 or TRBD2 (6 bases each). Trimming took off 5 bases at V and 1 base at J, with 13 bases between the two ends. The CDR3 is 15 residues long. The germline V gene encodes CDR1 SGHRS and CDR2 YFSETQ. As DNA, the CDR3 is TGCGCCAGCAGTAAGGGGGGCTCGTCCTACAATGAGCAGTTCTTC. Protein: CASSKGGSSYNEQFF. Using reference TRBV5-1 and TRBJ2-1 for the parts outside the CDR3, the full variable domain is KAGVTQTPRYLIKTRGQQVTLSCSPISGHRSVSWYQQTPGQGLQFLFEYFSETQRNKGNFPGRFSGRQFSNSRSEMNVSTLELGDSALYLCASSKGGSSYNEQFFGPGTRLTVL.

This clonotype was seen a few times. V usage is TRBV6-6 and J usage is TRBJ1-1, with D hard to call. Looked up from germline, CDR1 is MNHNY and CDR2 is SVGAGI (reference sequence). This CDR3 has 13 residues. Trimming took off 4 bases at V and 11 bases at J, with 17 bases between the two ends. The CDR3 loop reads CASSSTTGSRAFF. As DNA, the CDR3 is TGTGCCAGCAGTTCCACCACCGGTTCGCGTGCTTTCTTT.

J is TRBJ2-1 and V is TRBV27, with 10 bases that match TRBD1. V lost 5 bases to trimming and J lost 9 bases; unmatched junction nucleotides: 13. The CDR3 contains 16 residues. The V gene's germline CDR1 is MNHEY and CDR2 SMNVEV (reference sequence). The CDR3 is CASSTLGQGGPTEQFF. For the CDR3, the DNA is TGTGCCAGCAGTACGCTCGGACAGGGGGGACCCACTGAGCAGTTCTTC.

This chain links TRBV20-1 with TRBJ2-5; TRBD1 matches 7 bases. With 7 bases clipped from V and 1 base from J, the junction kept 6 bases outside the gene matches. Looked up from germline, CDR1 is DFQATT and CDR2 is SNEGSKA (reference sequence). This CDR3 contains 13 residues. CDR3 bases: TGCAGTGTGCCCCGGGACAGCCAAGAGACCCAGTACTTC. It translates to CSVPRDSQETQYF.

The V and J genes are TRBV27 and TRBJ2-7; a possible D gene is TRBD1 (5 bases). The CDR3 sequence is 17 residues long. The germline V and J ends were trimmed by 3 bases and 1 base, with 19 bases remaining between them. The V gene's germline CDR1 is MNHEY and CDR2 SMNVEV (reference sequence). The CDR3 here is CASSFYQGPPNSYEQYF. In nucleotides, the CDR3 is TGTGCCAGCAGTTTCTACCAGGGCCCTCCCAATTCCTACGAGCAGTACTTC.

This chain joins TRBV7-8 and TRBJ1-2, with D maybe TRBD1 (5 bases). Per the germline V gene, CDR1 is SGHVS and CDR2 is FQNEAQ. Trimming removed 2 bases at V and 10 bases at J, with 14 bases between. The CDR3 sequence is 13 residues long. CDR3 loop: CASSLRDGRDYTF. In nucleotides, the CDR3 is TGTGCCAGCAGCTTAAGGGACGGGAGAGACTACACCTTC.

This clonotype was counted only a few times. The V gene is TRBV7-8, the J gene TRBJ2-1, with D possibly being TRBD2 (5 bases). Germline CDR1 SGHVS, CDR2 FQNEAQ. Trimming shortened V by 1 base and J by 3 bases, and 13 bases separated the two germline ends. This CDR3 is 16 amino acids long. The CDR3 DNA follows: TGTGCCAGCAGCTTAGTACGGAGGATGAACTACAATGAGCAGTTCTTC. Protein product: CASSLVRRMNYNEQFF.

V is TRBV7-2 and J is TRBJ2-3, with D possibly TRBD1 on 5 matching bases. The V gene lost 8 bases and the J gene lost 2 bases, with 20 bases spanning the gap. Germline assignment: CDR1 SGHTA and CDR2 FQGNSA. CDR3 length: 16 amino acids. CDR3: CASYSADRGYTDTQYF. As DNA, the CDR3 is TGTGCCAGCTATTCCGCAGATAGGGGATACACAGATACGCAGTATTTT.

The J gene is TRBJ2-3, the V gene TRBV10-3; 8 bases are shared with TRBD1. V lost 8 bases, J lost 5 bases, and 3 bases stayed unmatched. Germline V lookup: CDR1 ENHRY, CDR2 SYGVKD. The CDR3 sequence is 12 residues long. CDR3 protein: CAIGTGRDTQYF. The DNA of the CDR3 is TGTGCCATCGGGACAGGCCGAGATACGCAGTATTTT.

The chain is built from TRBV12-3 or TRBV12-4 and TRBJ2-2; the match to TRBD2 covers 13 bases. This CDR3 has 15 residues. Trimming took 4 bases from V and 5 from J; bases not matched to a gene: 1. CDR3 region: CASSSLAGGTGELFF. CDR3 coding DNA: TGTGCCAGCAGTTCACTAGCGGGGGGGACCGGGGAGCTGTTTTTT.

This clonotype was detected ten times or more. The chain is built from TRBV12-3 or TRBV12-4 and TRBJ2-3; 7 nucleotides match TRBD1. This CDR3 is 15 amino acids long. Trimming cost V 7 bases and J 0 bases; bases outside gene matches: 7. The CDR3 is CASIRTGYSTDTQYF. CDR3 bases: TGTGCCAGCATTCGGACAGGCTATAGCACAGATACGCAGTATTTT.

The chain couples TRBV7-2 to TRBJ2-7; D gene unclear. The CDR3 totals 14 residues. Germline CDR1 SGHTA, CDR2 FQGNSA. V was trimmed by 5 bases and J by 2 bases, leaving 13 bases between them. CDR3: CASSRTGSAYEQYF. In nucleotides, the CDR3 is TGTGCCAGCAGCCGAACGGGCTCAGCCTACGAGCAGTACTTC.

This clonotype turned up a few times. The genes are TRBV5-1 and TRBJ2-5, with 8 bases aligning to TRBD2. This CDR3 comprises 14 residues. Per germline, CDR1 SGHRS and CDR2 YFSETQ. The J segment lost 2 bases and the V segment lost 4 bases, leaving 4 bases of the junction unmatched. The chain's CDR3 is CASSPIAGQETQYF. CDR3 nucleotides: TGCGCCAGCAGCCCGATAGCGGGGCAAGAGACCCAGTACTTC.

This chain joins TRBV7-9 and TRBJ1-1, with 9 bases fitting TRBD1. After removal of 2 bases from V and 0 bases from J, the junction contained 10 bases not matched to a gene. The germline V gene has CDR1 SEHNR and CDR2 FQNEAQ (reference sequence). CDR3 length: 18 amino acids. The CDR3 DNA reads TGTGCCAGCAGCTTAATGGACAGGGGTCCCTTTATGAACACTGAAGCTTTCTTT. This gives the protein CASSLMDRGPFMNTEAFF.

The CDR3 protein is CASTDRGLGQPQHF. Here the CDR3 DNA reads TGTGCCAGCACGGACAGGGGGCTCGGTCAGCCCCAGCATTTT. J is TRBJ1-5 and V is TRBV28; 11 bases align to TRBD1. The CDR3 is made up of 14 amino acids. Germline V gives CDR1 MDHEN, CDR2 SYDVKM. V lost 7 bases to trimming and J lost 6 bases; unmatched junction nucleotides: 5.

In its sample, this clonotype was seen a few times. The rearrangement links TRBV20-1 to TRBJ2-2, with unresolved D. The CDR3 runs 15 residues. V dropped 1 base and J dropped 6 bases, with 15 bases sitting between them. Germline V gives CDR1 DFQATT, CDR2 SNEGSKA (reference sequence). CDR3 DNA: TGCAGTGCTAGAGGTCACGGTATGGGATCCGGGGAGCTGTTTTTT. Translating it yields CSARGHGMGSGELFF.

The chain links TRBV12-5 to TRBJ1-1; D is uncertain. From germline, CDR1 is LGHNT and CDR2 FRNRAP. The CDR3 runs to 15 residues. With 0 bases removed from V and 6 bases from J, the gap between germline ends came to 14 bases. CDR3 region: CASGLVGEGVAEAFF. The CDR3 nucleotides read TGTGCTAGTGGTTTGGTAGGTGAGGGTGTAGCTGAAGCTTTCTTT.

This clonotype was counted between two and nine times. The rearrangement links TRBV29-1 to TRBJ2-6; D unclear. The V and J ends lost 2 bases and 0 bases respectively, with 5 bases between them. This CDR3 is 14 amino acids long. The V gene's germline CDR1 is SQVTM and CDR2 ANQGSEA. The CDR3 reads CSVERYSGANVLTF. The CDR3 coding sequence is TGCAGCGTTGAACGGTACTCTGGGGCCAACGTCCTGACTTTC.

The chain links TRBV27 to TRBJ2-1; weak D call: TRBD2 (6 bases). This CDR3 is built from 17 residues. Trimming took off 2 bases at V and 9 bases at J, with 23 bases between the two ends. The germline V gene has CDR1 MNHEY and CDR2 SMNVEV (reference sequence). The CDR3 region is CASSLRGAGLSGGEQFF. For the CDR3, the DNA is TGTGCCAGCAGTTTACGGGGAGCGGGCCTCAGTGGGGGTGAGCAGTTCTTC.

This clonotype showed up just a few times. The V call is TRBV7-2, the J call TRBJ1-2; D gene unclear. CDR3 length: 15 residues. Deletions cut 2 bases from V and 0 bases from J, with 10 bases between. Germline CDR1 SGHTA, CDR2 FQGNSA. The CDR3 spells CASSLFGGPNYGYTF. The DNA for the CDR3 is TGTGCCAGCAGCTTATTCGGTGGACCTAACTATGGCTACACCTTC.

This clonotype has a handful of counts. V is TRBV27 and J is TRBJ2-1; D tentatively fits TRBD1 or TRBD2 (5 bases each). This CDR3 is built from 13 residues. V lost 2 bases, J lost 9 bases, and 11 bases lay in between. Germline assignment: CDR1 MNHEY and CDR2 SMNVEV (reference sequence). CDR3 DNA sequence: TGTGCCAGCAGTTTAGATTTGGGACGTGAGCAGTTCTTC. It is translated as CASSLDLGREQFF.

The chain couples TRBV12-3 or TRBV12-4 to TRBJ1-4; weak D call: TRBD1 (5 bases). V gave up 8 bases and J gave up 4 bases, with 17 bases separating them. The CDR3 is made up of 15 amino acids. The chain's CDR3 is CASAGSGRHNEKLFF. The CDR3 nucleotides are TGTGCCAGCGCAGGGTCCGGACGCCATAATGAAAAACTGTTTTTT.

The sample holds many counts of this clonotype. The rearrangement uses TRBV7-9 and TRBJ2-1; D may correspond to TRBD1 or TRBD2 (5 bases each). The CDR3 is 13 residues long. Trimming stripped 5 bases from V and 4 bases from J, with 9 bases between. Germline CDR1 is SEHNR and CDR2 is FQNEAQ (reference sequence). The CDR3, as DNA: TGTGCCAGCAGCGGGGGACCTTACAATGAGCAGTTCTTC. This codes for CASSGGPYNEQFF. Based on the CDR3 plus reference TRBV7-9 and TRBJ2-1, the full variable domain is DTGVSQNPRHKITKRGQNVTFRCDPISEHNRLYWYRQTLGQGPEFLTYFQNEAQLEKSRLLSDRFSAERPKGSFSTLEIQRTEQGDSAMYLCASSGGPYNEQFFGPGTRLTVL.

There are a few counts of this clonotype. The rearrangement joins TRBV12-3 or TRBV12-4 to TRBJ2-1; unclear D gene. The CDR3 has 12 residues. The V end lost 8 bases, the J end lost 6 bases, and 11 bases lay between the germline ends. The CDR3 DNA sequence: TGTGCCAGCTCGAGATGGGTCAATGAGCAGTTCTTC. Its protein is CASSRWVNEQFF.